A selection of T cell receptor beta chains follows, all from one sample in a study of cytomegalovirus exposure and HLA in healthy donors. Sequencing used immunoSEQ multiplex PCR; TCRdb keeps in-frame clones, though not all of them. Counted here are 80,000 to 95,000 clones, approximately 96% occurring once; the ten biggest clones make up approximately 1.2%. Sequencing was carried out using PBMCs. The source is a young woman in good health and CMV-seronegative. Both conserved end residues are part of each CDR3. A D gene is named only where the DNA matches it firmly. Size values are once, few and many counts, or a class for expanded clones, and some rows have none.

v_call: TRBV7-2
d_call: .
clone_size: .
j_call: TRBJ1-2
cdr3_aa: CASSLAHRGVGYGYTF
cdr3_nt: TGTGCCAGCAGCTTAGCGCACCGGGGGGTGGGCTATGGCTACACCTTC

v_call: TRBV2
d_call: .
clone_size: .
j_call: TRBJ1-1
cdr3_aa: CATTLNTEAFF
cdr3_nt: TGTGCCACTACCCTGAACACTGAAGCTTTCTTT

v_call: TRBV10-3
d_call: TRBD1
clone_size: .
j_call: TRBJ2-2
cdr3_aa: CAMAGTGGPGYRGELFF
cdr3_nt: TGTGCCATGGCCGGGACAGGGGGCCCCGGTTATAGGGGGGAGCTGTTTTTT

v_call: TRBV9
d_call: TRBD2
clone_size: .
j_call: TRBJ2-2
cdr3_aa: CASSVAWRLGLAGGAGGPGELFF
cdr3_nt: TGTGCCAGCAGCGTAGCTTGGCGACTAGGGCTAGCGGGAGGGGCCGGAGGGCCCGGGGAGCTGTTTTTT

v_call: TRBV7-2
d_call: .
clone_size: .
j_call: TRBJ2-1
cdr3_aa: CASSLGRNHNEQFF
cdr3_nt: TGTGCCAGCAGCTTAGGGCGGAACCACAATGAGCAGTTCTTC

v_call: TRBV5-1
d_call: TRBD1
clone_size: once
j_call: TRBJ2-5
cdr3_aa: CASRTGPQETQYF
cdr3_nt: TGCGCCAGCAGGACAGGGCCCCAAGAGACCCAGTACTTC

v_call: TRBV15
d_call: .
clone_size: .
j_call: TRBJ2-2
cdr3_aa: CATSRDKGRGTGELFF
cdr3_nt: TGTGCCACCAGCAGAGATAAGGGGCGCGGCACCGGGGAGCTGTTTTTT

v_call: TRBV11-2
d_call: .
clone_size: .
j_call: TRBJ2-7
cdr3_aa: CASSLAPGVTYEQYF
cdr3_nt: TGTGCCAGCAGCTTAGCTCCAGGGGTGACCTACGAGCAGTACTTC

v_call: TRBV2
d_call: .
clone_size: .
j_call: TRBJ2-1
cdr3_aa: CASSEELGHSSSYNEQFF
cdr3_nt: TGTGCCAGCAGTGAGGAGCTCGGACACTCCAGCTCCTACAATGAGCAGTTCTTC

v_call: TRBV5-1
d_call: TRBD1
clone_size: .
j_call: TRBJ1-2
cdr3_aa: CASSTWTGGYGYTF
cdr3_nt: TGCGCCAGCAGCACCTGGACAGGGGGGTATGGCTACACCTTC

v_call: TRBV6-4
d_call: .
clone_size: .
j_call: TRBJ1-2
cdr3_aa: CASSAGVFTYGYTF
cdr3_nt: TGTGCCAGCAGTGCGGGGGTTTTTACCTATGGCTACACCTTC

v_call: TRBV27
d_call: .
clone_size: once
j_call: TRBJ2-2
cdr3_aa: CASSLQTDAGELFF
cdr3_nt: TGTGCCAGCAGTTTGCAGACAGATGCCGGGGAGCTGTTTTTT

v_call: TRBV5-1
d_call: TRBD2
clone_size: .
j_call: TRBJ2-7
cdr3_aa: CASSLVAWTSGSPAPYEQYF
cdr3_nt: TGCGCCAGCAGCTTGGTGGCTTGGACTAGCGGGAGCCCCGCCCCCTACGAGCAGTACTTC

v_call: TRBV19
d_call: TRBD1
clone_size: .
j_call: TRBJ2-1
cdr3_aa: CASSLGQGAFHEQFF
cdr3_nt: TGTGCCAGTAGCCTGGGACAGGGGGCGTTTCACGAGCAGTTCTTC

v_call: TRBV28
d_call: .
clone_size: .
j_call: TRBJ2-1
cdr3_aa: CASRGTSGTGHEQFF
cdr3_nt: TGTGCCAGCAGGGGGACATCGGGTACTGGCCATGAGCAGTTCTTC

v_call: TRBV10-2
d_call: .
clone_size: .
j_call: TRBJ1-5
cdr3_aa: CASSEEQPRFPNQPQHF
cdr3_nt: TGCGCCAGCAGTGAGGAGCAACCCAGGTTTCCGAATCAGCCCCAGCATTTT

v_call: TRBV5-1
d_call: TRBD2
clone_size: .
j_call: TRBJ2-2
cdr3_aa: CASSFLAGGTGELFF
cdr3_nt: TGCGCCAGCAGCTTCCTAGCGGGGGGCACCGGGGAGCTGTTTTTT

v_call: TRBV19
d_call: TRBD1
clone_size: .
j_call: TRBJ1-3
cdr3_aa: CASSIPQGASGNTIYF
cdr3_nt: TGTGCCAGTAGTATACCACAGGGGGCTTCTGGAAACACCATATATTTT

v_call: TRBV28
d_call: .
clone_size: .
j_call: TRBJ2-7
cdr3_aa: CASRVDGVAYEQYF
cdr3_nt: TGTGCCAGCAGGGTAGATGGAGTAGCCTACGAGCAGTACTTC

v_call: TRBV6-1
d_call: TRBD1
clone_size: .
j_call: TRBJ2-7
cdr3_aa: CASSEVTGGYEQYF
cdr3_nt: TGTGCCAGCAGTGAAGTGACAGGGGGCTACGAGCAGTACTTC

v_call: TRBV27
d_call: TRBD2
clone_size: .
j_call: TRBJ2-1
cdr3_aa: CASRTPSGSNNEQFF
cdr3_nt: TGTGCCAGCAGGACCCCTAGCGGGAGTAACAATGAGCAGTTCTTC

v_call: TRBV18
d_call: .
clone_size: .
j_call: TRBJ1-2
cdr3_aa: CASSPQVAETGGLRGYGYTF
cdr3_nt: TGTGCCAGCTCACCACAGGTCGCGGAGACGGGGGGGCTCCGTGGCTATGGCTACACCTTC

v_call: TRBV5-6
d_call: TRBD2
clone_size: .
j_call: TRBJ2-4
cdr3_aa: CASSGRGVAKNIQYF
cdr3_nt: TGTGCCAGCAGCGGTCGGGGGGTAGCCAAAAACATTCAGTACTTC